Sequencing of this TCR beta chain was carried out in a study of cytomegalovirus exposure and HLA in healthy donors. Looking at the study overall: The platform used for the 120 validation repertoires matched that of the roughly 630 first-cohort repertoires, a later analysis reported. Study-wide findings and caveats: There were over 150 TCR beta chains listed as cytomegalovirus-associated. Cytomegalovirus status was reportedly diagnosed by the classifier with high specificity and sensitivity. It was confirmed in vitro that a few of the CMV-associated chains were specific for CMV antigens.

TCRdb's table, derived via immunoSEQ multiplex PCR, lists solely in-frame clones and lacks some. This table holds more than 110,000 clones, about 90% found once. Details on this clone: The antigen is unknown.

Per germline, CDR1 MDHEN and CDR2 SYDVKM. The CDR3 runs 14 residues. J gave up 3 bases and V 10 bases, and 9 bases lay outside the gene matches. Sequenced sample: PBMCs. The receptor was isolated from a woman younger than 30 in good health and CMV-seropositive. This chain joins TRBV28 and TRBJ2-1; 7 positions agree with TRBD2. The CDR3 loop is CATSIAGDYNEQFF. CDR3 coding DNA: TGTGCCACCTCCATCGCGGGAGACTACAATGAGCAGTTCTTC.